Following are 17 T cell receptor beta chains from one sample sequenced in a study of identical twins. MiXCR, run by TCRdb on the 5' RACE reads, gives a single entry per CDR3 protein. This sample carries around 1.7 million distinct CDR3 sequences, around a third of them seen once, and the ten largest clones take roughly 0.3%. Source material: cord blood. The receptor set was obtained from a newborn girl in good health.

This clonotype has just a few counts. The J gene is TRBJ2-3, the V gene TRBV24-1; TRBD2 aligns across 8 bases. Germline CDR1 reads KGHDR; CDR2 reads SFDVKD. The trim removed 4 bases at V and 0 bases at J, leaving 2 bases unmatched. This CDR3 is built from 15 residues. The CDR3 DNA follows: TGTGCCACCAGTGAGCCTAGCGGGAGCACAGATACGCAGTATTTT. Residues: CATSEPSGSTDTQYF.

To note about this clonotype: A far larger clone is one nucleotide away, so this likely arose from a read error. The gene calls are TRBV18 and TRBJ2-7; 9 bases fit TRBD2. This CDR3 has 14 amino acids. CDR1 KGHSH and CDR2 LQKENI come from the germline V gene. CDR3 sequence: CASSPGTSSHEQYF. The CDR3, as DNA: TGTGCCAGCTCACCCGGGACTAGCTCCCACGAGCAGTACTTC.

The chain joins TRBV3-1 to TRBJ1-6, with TRBD1 as a possible D gene (5 bases). The V and J ends lost 0 bases and 7 bases respectively, with 10 bases between them. The CDR3 loop spans 15 amino acids. Germline lookup yields CDR1 LGHDT and CDR2 YNNKEL (reference sequence). CDR3 in DNA: TGTGCCAGCAGCCAAGATTTCGGGGGGAATTCACCCCTCCACTTT. Encoded protein: CASSQDFGGNSPLHF.

V usage is TRBV4-2 and J usage is TRBJ2-7; D gene ambiguous. The CDR3 spans 18 residues. V was clipped by 0 bases and J by 7 bases, with 25 bases between them. Germline V gene lookup returns CDR1 LGHNA and CDR2 YNFKEQ. CDR3 DNA sequence: TGTGCCAGCAGCCAAGATGGCCCCATGTGGGCGGTGAATATGGAGCAGTACTTC. It translates to CASSQDGPMWAVNMEQYF.

This clonotype was seen more than once but under ten times. The chain carries TRBV27 and TRBJ1-2; D unresolved. V was pared by 3 bases and J by 0 bases, with 14 bases between. Per the germline V gene, CDR1 is MNHEY and CDR2 is SMNVEV (reference sequence). The CDR3 extends over 16 amino acids. CDR3 sequence (DNA): TGTGCCAGCAGTTTCCTCTCCCACCCACCTAACTATGGCTACACCTTC. This encodes CASSFLSHPPNYGYTF.

This clonotype appeared once. A much larger clone lies a single base off, so this may be a read error. This sequence joins TRBV28 and TRBJ2-1; D may be TRBD2 (5 bases). The CDR3 length is 18 residues. Trimming pared 2 bases from V and 10 bases from J, leaving 27 bases between. CDR1 MDHEN and CDR2 SYDVKM come from the germline V gene. Here the CDR3 reads CASSLGIEGWERIYEQFF. As DNA, the CDR3 is TGTGCCAGCAGTTTAGGGATCGAGGGATGGGAGAGAATTTACGAGCAGTTCTTC.

This clonotype was found many times. This chain connects TRBV4-1 to TRBJ2-4; 7 nucleotides agree with TRBD1. V dropped 1 base and J dropped 2; count of bases not matched to a gene: 11. Per the germline V gene, CDR1 is MGHRA and CDR2 is YSYEKL. The CDR3 totals 18 residues. The CDR3 DNA reads TGCGCCAGCAGCCAAGTCCCGGGACACAGGGGATCCAAAAACATTCAGTACTTC. Translated, it gives CASSQVPGHRGSKNIQYF.

The chain's CDR3 is CASSLERTVYGYTF. Here the CDR3 DNA reads TGTGCCAGCAGCTTAGAGCGGACGGTCTATGGCTACACCTTC. The V call is TRBV7-2, the J call TRBJ1-2; D not resolved. This CDR3 contains 14 residues. Deletions cut 1 base from V and 4 bases from J, with 10 bases between. Per the germline V gene, CDR1 is SGHTA and CDR2 is FQGNSA.

This clonotype was seen only a few times. This rearrangement joins TRBV6-2 or TRBV6-3 to TRBJ1-2; possibly TRBD1 for D (6 bases). Trimming cost V 2 bases and J 4 bases, with 8 bases left between them. The CDR3 is 13 amino acids. Germline values: CDR1 MNHEY, CDR2 SVGEGT. CDR3 DNA sequence: TGTGCCAGCAGTTACCTAGGGGGCTATGGCTACACCTTC. This codes for CASSYLGGYGYTF.

This chain connects TRBV4-1 to TRBJ2-4; the D is unclear. The last part of the DNA fits TRBJ2-7 better; the J call may be wrong. Germline V lookup: CDR1 MGHRA, CDR2 YSYEKL. The CDR3 length is 13 residues. The CDR3 nucleotides read TGCGCCAGCAGCCAAAACGGAATGTACGAGCAGTACTTC. Translated, it gives CASSQNGMYEQYF.

This clonotype was detected once. An end of the junction differs from the germline gene, which may be a read error. The rearrangement links TRBV12-3 or TRBV12-4 to TRBJ2-3; no clear D. The CDR3 is 16 amino acids. DNA of the CDR3: TGTGCCAGCAGTTTATCGCGTTATGTGGTCTCAGATACGGAGTATTTT. This codes for CASSLSRYVVSDTEYF.

In DNA form, the CDR3 reads TGTGCCAGCAGCCCAATCGGACAGGGCAGTGAAGCTTTCTTT. Residues: CASSPIGQGSEAFF. The chain couples TRBV7-9 to TRBJ1-1; 8 bases line up with TRBD1. This CDR3 comprises 14 residues. Trimming took 5 bases from V and 7 from J; bases not matched to a gene: 9. Germline CDR1 reads SEHNR; CDR2 reads FQNEAQ (reference sequence).

This clonotype was detected once. The chain uses TRBV19 and TRBJ2-5, with D perhaps given as TRBD1 or TRBD2 (5 bases each). In germline, CDR1 is LNHDA, CDR2 SQIVND (reference sequence). V shed 3 bases and J shed 1 base, with 15 bases lying between them. This CDR3 has 16 residues. The CDR3 DNA reads TGTGCCAGTAGTATTTGGTTAACGGGGACCCAAGAGACCCAGTACTTC. Translating it yields CASSIWLTGTQETQYF.

For this clonotype: At one end, the junction sequence differs from germline, possibly due to a read error. The chain recombines TRBV6-1 with TRBJ1-2; D remains unclear. CDR1 and CDR2 from the germline V gene are MNHNS and SASEGT. The CDR3 runs 13 residues. CDR3 nucleotide sequence: TGTGCCAGCACTGCTCATCTTTATTATGGCTACGCCTTC. Its translation: CASTAHLYYGYAF.

The chain combines TRBV28 with TRBJ1-2; D perhaps matches TRBD1 (6 bases). V was clipped by 5 bases and J by 0 bases, with 16 bases between them. This CDR3 contains 16 residues. Germline-derived CDR1 and CDR2 are MDHEN and SYDVKM. The CDR3 DNA is TGTGCCAGCAGTCCGCTGGGGGCCTCAGCTAACTATGGCTACACCTTC. It codes for CASSPLGASANYGYTF.

This clonotype was recorded a few times. The V call is TRBV10-3, the J call TRBJ2-7; no firm D call. With 5 bases removed from V and 0 bases from J, the gap between germline ends came to 5 bases. The CDR3 length is 12 residues. The V gene's germline CDR1 is ENHRY and CDR2 SYGVKD. The CDR3 nucleotides read TGTGCCATCAGTTCTAGCTCCTACGAGCAGTACTTC. This gives the protein CAISSSSYEQYF.

This clonotype has only a few counts. The chain is built from TRBV6-1 and TRBJ1-1; no firm D call. The germline gives CDR1 MNHNS, CDR2 SASEGT. V was clipped by 6 bases and J by 1 base, with 9 bases between them. CDR3 length equals 13 residues. This CDR3 is CASRWNGNTEAFF. DNA for the CDR3: TGTGCCAGCAGATGGAATGGGAACACTGAAGCTTTCTTT.